What follows are 24 T cell receptor beta chains derived from one specimen sequenced in a study of cytomegalovirus exposure and HLA in healthy donors. PCR employed 60 Vbeta and 13 Jbeta primers. The repertoire was sequenced with immunoSEQ multiplex PCR; TCRdb's copy has only in-frame clones and lacks some. The table has about 130,000 clones, 17% seen once; the top ten hold roughly 3%. Sequenced: PBMCs. These receptors originate from a female donor in good health and CMV-seropositive.

A few counts support this clone. This chain links TRBV7-9 with TRBJ1-4; 8 bases line up with TRBD1. The junction had 8 bases not matched to a gene; V was cut back by 4 bases and J by 7 bases. The CDR3 has 15 residues. Germline-derived CDR1 and CDR2 are SEHNR and FQNEAQ (reference sequence). The CDR3 nucleotides are TGTGCCAGCAGCTACGTCGGACAGGGTAGTGAAAAACTGTTTTTT. Residues: CASSYVGQGSEKLFF.

This clone was seen a handful of times. V is TRBV6-1 and J is TRBJ1-1; D is unclear. The germline V and J ends were trimmed by 6 bases and 11 bases, with 19 bases remaining between them. Germline V gene data show CDR1 as MNHNS and CDR2 as SASEGT. This CDR3 is built from 13 residues. CDR3 in DNA: TGTGCCAGCAGATTGGGAGTAGTCCTTGAGGCTTTCTTT. Translation gives CASRLGVVLEAFF.

This clone was counted between two and nine times. The V gene is TRBV9, the J gene TRBJ2-7, with D possibly TRBD1 on 5 matching bases. V was trimmed by 3 bases and J by 7 bases, leaving 14 bases between them. From germline, CDR1 is SGDLS and CDR2 YYNGEE. This CDR3 spans 13 amino acids. CDR3 sequence (DNA): TGTGCCAGCAGCGGATTTGGCCAGGGAGAGCAGTACTTC. Translating gives CASSGFGQGEQYF.

The chain carries TRBV7-9 and TRBJ2-1; 9 positions agree with TRBD2. This CDR3 has 16 residues. The ends lost 4 bases at V and 7 bases at J; junction bases unmatched: 11. CDR1 and CDR2 from the germline V gene are SEHNR and FQNEAQ (reference sequence). The CDR3 DNA follows: TGTGCCAGCAGCTCCCACAGGGGCGGGAGGGGAAATGAGCAGTTCTTC. Its translation is CASSSHRGGRGNEQFF.

The chain carries TRBV25-1 and TRBJ1-5; no clear D. There are 12 residues in the CDR3. Germline V lookup: CDR1 MGHDK, CDR2 SYGVNS. V was shortened by 2 bases and J by 8 bases, with 7 bases between the two germline ends. CDR3 amino acids: CASSENMEPQHF. In DNA, the CDR3 is TGTGCCAGCAGTGAAAACATGGAGCCCCAGCATTTT.

The chain employs TRBV7-6 and TRBJ1-1; TRBD1 matches 9 bases. CDR1 SGHVS and CDR2 FNYEAQ come from the germline V gene. Trimming removed 0 bases from V and 10 bases from J; junction bases left unmatched: 0. This CDR3 has 12 residues. The CDR3 reads CASSLAGQGAFF. The CDR3 nucleotides read TGTGCCAGCAGCTTAGCGGGACAGGGAGCTTTCTTT.

The chain recombines TRBV7-2 with TRBJ2-7, with D perhaps TRBD2 (5 bases). This CDR3 comprises 15 residues. V lost 5 bases and J lost 3, with 17 bases in between. Germline V gene sequence: CDR1 SGHTA, CDR2 FQGNSA. The CDR3 region is CASSRQLGRDYEQYF. The CDR3 DNA reads TGTGCCAGCAGCCGCCAACTAGGACGGGACTACGAGCAGTACTTC.

A few counts support this clone. The CDR3 reads CASSRDRAYEQYF. The CDR3 DNA is TGTGCCAGCAGTCGGGACAGAGCCTACGAGCAGTACTTC. V gene TRBV28 combines with J gene TRBJ2-7; 7 nucleotides line up with TRBD1. The CDR3 is 13 residues long. V trimming: 5 bases; J trimming: 2 bases; junction bases outside the gene matches: 3. In germline, CDR1 is MDHEN, CDR2 SYDVKM.

This clone was detected a few times. V and J are TRBV11-2 and TRBJ2-7; 8 nucleotides align to TRBD1. Trimming at V came to 4 bases and at J to 3 bases, leaving 2 bases not matched to a gene. CDR3 size: 13 residues. Germline V gives CDR1 SGHAT, CDR2 FQNNGV. DNA of the CDR3: TGTGCCAGCAGCTACACAGGGGGCTACGAGCAGTACTTC. It specifies CASSYTGGYEQYF.

The rearrangement joins TRBV10-3 to TRBJ2-1; 9 nucleotides match TRBD2. With 4 bases clipped from V and 4 bases from J, the junction kept 20 bases outside the gene matches. Germline V gives CDR1 ENHRY, CDR2 SYGVKD. There are 20 residues in the CDR3. The CDR3 region has the DNA TGTGCCATCAGTGGGGGAGGAGGGACTAGCCAAAGTAGGAGATACAATGAGCAGTTCTTC. Translating gives CAISGGGGTSQSRRYNEQFF.

The chain recombines TRBV29-1 with TRBJ2-1; D is uncertain. The length of the CDR3 is 14 residues. Germline V lookup: CDR1 SQVTM, CDR2 ANQGSEA. V was shortened by 7 bases and J by 3 bases, with 16 bases between the two germline ends. Here the CDR3 reads CSALMSEYYNEQFF. The DNA of the CDR3 is TGCAGCGCCCTTATGAGCGAATACTACAATGAGCAGTTCTTC.

This clone has more than one count but fewer than ten. The rearrangement links TRBV13 to TRBJ1-1; 9 bases match TRBD1. J gave up 11 bases and V 5 bases, and 15 bases lay outside the gene matches. Germline V gene data show CDR1 as PRHDT and CDR2 as FYEKMQ (reference sequence). CDR3 length: 15 amino acids. CDR3 loop: CASSTLEGQGRRAFF. The CDR3, as DNA: TGTGCCAGCAGCACCTTGGAGGGACAGGGCCGTCGTGCTTTCTTT.

This clone has a handful of counts. The V gene is TRBV30, the J gene TRBJ1-1; possible D gene TRBD1, 6 bases. Germline V CDR1 and CDR2: GTSNPN, SVGIG (reference sequence). The CDR3 extends over 14 amino acids. Trimming cost V 4 bases and J 0 bases, with 12 bases left between them. The CDR3 coding sequence is TGTGCCTGGACTTACAGGGCCATGAACACTGAAGCTTTCTTT. Translating gives CAWTYRAMNTEAFF.

The V gene is TRBV2, the J gene TRBJ2-5; tentatively, D is TRBD1 (6 bases). Trimming left V 1 base short and J 4 bases short, with 10 bases between. Germline V gene data show CDR1 as SNHLY and CDR2 as FYNNEI. The CDR3 loop spans 14 amino acids. CDR3 amino acids: CASSEGGRGETQYF. CDR3 nucleotides: TGTGCCAGCAGTGAAGGAGGCAGGGGAGAGACCCAGTACTTC.

The genes are TRBV7-9 and TRBJ2-7; D not certain. V was shortened by 8 bases and J by 2 bases, with 10 bases between the two germline ends. CDR1 and CDR2 from the germline V gene are SEHNR and FQNEAQ (reference sequence). The CDR3 spans 12 residues. CDR3 residues: CASGLYPYEQYF. DNA for the CDR3: TGTGCCAGCGGCCTGTATCCCTACGAGCAGTACTTC.

This clone was counted once. The chain has TRBV19 and TRBJ1-1; the D is unclear. CDR1 and CDR2 from the germline V gene are LNHDA and SQIVND (reference sequence). The V and J ends lost 5 bases and 11 bases respectively, with 18 bases between them. CDR3 size: 13 residues. CDR3 DNA: TGTGCCAGTAGTGCCACAATTGGTGCAGCGGCTTTCTTT. Translating it yields CASSATIGAAAFF.

DNA for the CDR3: TGTGCCAGCAGCCAAACCGGGACAGGGAATACGCAGTATTTT. This translates into CASSQTGTGNTQYF. This chain connects TRBV4-2 to TRBJ2-3; 9 positions agree with TRBD1. Germline V gives CDR1 LGHNA, CDR2 YNFKEQ. J lost 7 bases, V lost 2 bases, and 4 bases had no gene match. This CDR3 spans 14 amino acids.

This sequence joins TRBV28 and TRBJ2-1; D possibly corresponds to TRBD2 (6 bases). Germline V gene data show CDR1 as MDHEN and CDR2 as SYDVKM. The CDR3 runs to 12 residues. The V end was cut by 3 bases, the J end by 10 bases, with 10 bases between. DNA for the CDR3: TGTGCCAGCAGTTTTGGAGGGACCGAGCAGTTCTTC. Amino acid sequence: CASSFGGTEQFF.

The V and J genes are TRBV27 and TRBJ2-1, with 10 bases identical to TRBD2. CDR3 size: 16 residues. Per germline, CDR1 MNHEY and CDR2 SMNVEV (reference sequence). With V trimmed by 5 bases and J by 7 bases, 11 bases remained unmatched. The CDR3 loop reads CASSQTTSGIGNEQFF. DNA of the CDR3: TGTGCCAGCAGTCAAACCACTAGCGGGATAGGGAATGAGCAGTTCTTC.

This clone was counted between two and nine times. The rearrangement joins TRBV9 to TRBJ2-6, with D hard to call. Germline V gene data show CDR1 as SGDLS and CDR2 as YYNGEE. The CDR3 has 16 residues. Between the trimmed V and J ends, which lost 0 bases and 3 bases, there was a span of 10 bases. The chain's CDR3 is CASSVAGSIGANVLTF. CDR3 in DNA: TGTGCCAGCAGCGTAGCGGGTTCCATTGGGGCCAACGTCCTGACTTTC.

This clone turned up a few times. CDR3 coding DNA: TGTGCCAGCAGCTTAGCGCGAGGGACTGAATATGAAAAACTGTTTTTT. This translates into CASSLARGTEYEKLFF. The J gene is TRBJ1-4, the V gene TRBV7-8, with TRBD1 as a possible D gene (5 bases). Trimming cost V 0 bases and J 6 bases, with 14 bases left between them. The CDR3 totals 16 residues. CDR1 is SGHVS and CDR2 is FQNEAQ in the germline V gene. Full variable domain (missing parts from reference TRBV7-8 and TRBJ1-4): GAGVSQSPRYKVAKRGQDVALRCDPISGHVSLFWYQQALGQGPEFLTYFQNEAQLDKSGLPSDRFFAERPEGSVSTLKIQRTQQEDSAVYLCASSLARGTEYEKLFFGSGTQLSVL.

This clone was seen only a few times. The rearrangement uses TRBV28 and TRBJ1-2; D is ambiguous. This CDR3 is 17 amino acids long. V lost 3 bases and J 4 bases, leaving 21 bases between the germline ends. Germline V gene lookup returns CDR1 MDHEN and CDR2 SYDVKM. The chain's CDR3 is CASSFPPGVSGVYGYTF. Here the CDR3 DNA reads TGTGCCAGCAGTTTTCCCCCAGGTGTTTCCGGGGTCTATGGCTACACCTTC.

The V and J genes are TRBV10-3 and TRBJ2-3, with TRBD2 matching over 8 bases. The germline V gene has CDR1 ENHRY and CDR2 SYGVKD. The CDR3 has 17 amino acids. Trimming removed 0 bases from V and 5 bases from J; junction bases left unmatched: 10. Here the CDR3 reads CAISESLAGGLRDTQYF. CDR3 nucleotides: TGTGCCATCAGTGAGTCGCTTGCGGGAGGACTCAGAGATACGCAGTATTTT.

V is TRBV9 and J is TRBJ2-5; tentative D call: TRBD1 (6 bases). V was trimmed by 3 bases and J by 5 bases, leaving 11 bases between them. The CDR3 length is 13 residues. CDR1 is SGDLS, CDR2 YYNGEE, per germline. CDR3 nucleotides: TGTGCCAGCAGCGGACAGGTGCGGGAGACCCAGTACTTC. Encoded protein: CASSGQVRETQYF.